This entry describes one T cell receptor (beta chain). Its antigen is undetermined. These data belong to a study of vaccination effects on CD4 cells after COVID-19. Study outcomes and limitations: Cross-reactivity toward common cold coronaviruses was confined to only 1 of 255 vaccine-induced clones in healthy vaccinees.

Generated by immunoSEQ multiplex PCR, the TCRdb table keeps only in-frame clones and is missing some. Among 13,000 to 15,000 clones, 76% were seen once, and the ten largest hold 25%. Sequencing in the ViraFEST assay came after antigen-specific CD4+ T cells had been expanded with viral peptide pools, which were used to stimulate PBMC. The culture ran for 10 days, and then CD4+ T cells were isolated. The vaccine recipients had no prior SARS-CoV-2 infection, with negative nucleocapsid antibodies. After about 2 million PBMC were placed in each well, they were cultured with about 10 IU/ml IL-2 and roughly 10 ug/ml peptides. The receptor was isolated from a human donor who received a COVID-19 vaccine. Sequenced material: CD4+ T cells from PBMCs cultured with HCoV-229E spike peptides, taken before COVID-19 vaccination.

The CDR3 region has the DNA TGTGCCAGTATGCCCCCGGGGTGGATGACTGAAGCTTTCTTT. Translating gives CASMPPGWMTEAFF. The gene calls are TRBV19 and TRBJ1-1; D gene unclear. V was shortened by 7 bases and J by 5 bases, with 17 bases between the two germline ends. Germline V gives CDR1 LNHDA, CDR2 SQIVND (reference sequence). The length of the CDR3 is 14 residues.